This T cell receptor (beta chain) is from a study of cytomegalovirus exposure and HLA in healthy donors. It was with 60 Vbeta and 13 Jbeta primers that the PCR ran. Profiling relied on immunoSEQ multiplex PCR, and the TCRdb table lists in-frame clones only, not all of them. The table shows about 140,000 clones, with 82% occurring only once. Sequences were obtained from PBMCs. This receptor was identified in a man aged 18 to 30 in good health and CMV-seropositive.

CDR3 loop: CASTGLAGGDTQYF. Here the CDR3 DNA reads TGTGCCAGCACCGGCCTAGCGGGAGGAGATACGCAGTATTTT. This chain joins TRBV6-1 and TRBJ2-3, with 11 bases matching TRBD2. This CDR3 is built from 14 residues. The J segment lost 5 bases and the V segment lost 7 bases, leaving 5 bases of the junction unmatched. CDR1 is MNHNS and CDR2 is SASEGT in the germline V gene.